This is a list of T cell receptor beta chains from one sample in a study of CD8+ T cells in alopecia areata. Profiled with immunoSEQ multiplex PCR; TCRdb holds only in-frame clones, not every one. This sample carries some 110,000 clones, about 59% of them seen once, and the ten largest clones take roughly an eighth. Sample: CD8+ T cells sorted from blood, taken at week 24, from a patient treated with tofacitinib. These receptors were taken from a human donor with alopecia areata. Each CDR3 is given with its conserved first and last residue. Each record gives: J gene, V gene, CDR3 protein.

J: TRBJ1-1
V: TRBV5-6
CDR3: CASSYDRDTEAFF

J: TRBJ1-6
V: TRBV5-6
CDR3: CASSFYSSVHSPLHF

J: TRBJ1-6
V: TRBV5-4
CDR3: CASSSVGTTFSPLHF

J: TRBJ2-7
V: TRBV11-2
CDR3: CASTFTTGSYEQYF

J: TRBJ2-7
V: TRBV7-3
CDR3: CASSPGHSYEQYF

J: TRBJ2-2
V: TRBV10-2
CDR3: CASSDTGTGGFTGELFF

J: TRBJ2-5
V: TRBV4-3
CDR3: CASSQILAGEETQYF

J: TRBJ1-5
V: TRBV19
CDR3: CASSRDREGSSNQPQHF

J: TRBJ1-5
V: TRBV13
CDR3: CASSLGRANQPQHF

J: TRBJ2-7
V: TRBV13
CDR3: CASSVRGGGYEQYF

J: TRBJ1-2
V: TRBV15
CDR3: CATSRESGYTF

J: TRBJ2-7
V: TRBV7-9
CDR3: CASSLAGYHEQYF

J: TRBJ2-1
V: TRBV30
CDR3: CAWSPSDSEQFF

J: TRBJ2-7
V: TRBV7-9
CDR3: CASSLGANYEQYF

J: TRBJ2-7
V: TRBV10-3
CDR3: CAIDDGYEQYF

J: TRBJ1-1
V: TRBV30
CDR3: CAWSVGGGTEAFF

J: TRBJ1-5
V: TRBV7-9
CDR3: CASSLALGEYNNQPQHF